These T cell receptor beta chains were read from a single sample in a study of T-cell reconstitution after alpha-beta-depleted transplantation in children. TCRdb ran MiXCR on the PCR reads and lists one entry per CDR3 protein. The profile shows around 130,000 distinct CDR3 sequences, approximately 8.7% of them singletons. Here the sequenced sample was PBMCs, mostly from graft donor cells, taken 180 days after TCRalphabeta/CD19-depleted stem cell transplant. These receptors all come from a girl under three years old who had a stem cell transplant for combined immunodeficiency, so the T cells may come from the graft donor. Both conserved end residues are part of each CDR3. The order of the fields is CDR3 protein, CDR3 DNA, clone size, J gene, D gene, V gene. A D gene is named only where the DNA matches it firmly. Part of the rows lack a size; the others show once, few, many or a class for expanded clones.

CDR3: CASSLDRGPQHF
DNA: TGTGCCAGCAGCTTGGATAGGGGGCCCCAGCATTTT
size: few
J: TRBJ1-5
D: -
V: TRBV7-2

CDR3: CASSLAPQGYGYTF
DNA: TGTGCCAGCAGTTTAGCGCCCCAGGGGTATGGCTACACCTTC
size: -
J: TRBJ1-2
D: -
V: TRBV12-3/TRBV12-4

CDR3: CASSALGSTDTQYF
DNA: TGTGCCAGCAGTGCGCTAGGGAGCACAGATACGCAGTATTTT
size: -
J: TRBJ2-3
D: -
V: TRBV12-3/TRBV12-4

CDR3: CSSSRGMIVRELFF
DNA: TGTTCCAGCAGCCGGGGCATGATCGTCCGGGAGCTGTTTTTT
size: -
J: TRBJ2-2
D: -
V: TRBV7-9

CDR3: CASSPGVSTGAHGYTF
DNA: TGTGCCAGCAGTCCCGGGGTTTCGACCGGGGCCCATGGCTACACCTTC
size: many
J: TRBJ1-2
D: -
V: TRBV28

CDR3: CASSLARLAPSSYNEQFF
DNA: TGCGCCAGCAGCTTGGCCAGACTAGCGCCTAGCTCCTACAATGAGCAGTTCTTC
size: many
J: TRBJ2-1
D: TRBD2
V: TRBV5-1

CDR3: CASSWGQIFQETQYF
DNA: TGTGCCAGCAGTTGGGGACAGATTTTCCAAGAGACCCAGTACTTC
size: many
J: TRBJ2-5
D: TRBD1
V: TRBV7-2

CDR3: CSAISRGTSGFLTDTQYF
DNA: TGCAGTGCTATCTCTCGAGGGACTAGCGGGTTCCTCACAGATACGCAGTATTTT
size: few
J: TRBJ2-3
D: TRBD2
V: TRBV20-1

CDR3: CASSNNRALGLNIQYF
DNA: TGTGCCAGCAGCAACAACAGGGCCCTAGGATTGAACATTCAGTACTTC
size: few
J: TRBJ2-4
D: -
V: TRBV5-5

CDR3: CASSLRVSGRAVSYEQYF
DNA: TGTGCCAGCAGCCTAAGGGTTAGCGGGAGGGCCGTATCCTACGAGCAGTACTTC
size: -
J: TRBJ2-7
D: TRBD2
V: TRBV11-2

CDR3: CSVLAGQGVTDTQYF
DNA: TGCAGCGTACTAGCCGGACAGGGGGTTACAGATACGCAGTATTTT
size: few
J: TRBJ2-3
D: TRBD1
V: TRBV29-1

CDR3: CASTPGGLQETQYF
DNA: TGTGCCAGCACCCCGGGGGGATTACAAGAGACCCAGTACTTC
size: many
J: TRBJ2-5
D: TRBD2
V: TRBV5-5

CDR3: CAWSVAQQFF
DNA: TGTGCCTGGAGCGTCGCCCAGCAGTTCTTC
size: -
J: TRBJ2-1
D: -
V: TRBV30

CDR3: CASSSLGAVQDTQYF
DNA: TGCGCCAGCAGCTCACTAGGGGCCGTCCAGGATACGCAGTATTTT
size: few
J: TRBJ2-3
D: -
V: TRBV5-1

CDR3: CASSYRGPYNEQFF
DNA: TGTGCCAGCAGTTACAGGGGCCCCTACAATGAGCAGTTCTTC
size: few
J: TRBJ2-1
D: TRBD1
V: TRBV12-3/TRBV12-4

CDR3: CASRNQGADGELFF
DNA: TGTGCCAGCAGAAATCAGGGGGCGGACGGGGAGCTGTTTTTT
size: -
J: TRBJ2-2
D: TRBD1
V: TRBV12-3/TRBV12-4

CDR3: CATSRDKTGQEQYF
DNA: TGTGCCACCAGCAGAGATAAGACAGGGCAGGAGCAGTACTTC
size: few
J: TRBJ2-7
D: TRBD1
V: TRBV15

CDR3: CASSPTQGPYEQYF
DNA: TGCGCCAGCAGCCCCACACAGGGGCCCTACGAGCAGTACTTC
size: -
J: TRBJ2-7
D: TRBD1
V: TRBV5-1

CDR3: CAISAGTAPSTDTQYF
DNA: TGTGCCATCAGTGCCGGGACAGCTCCTAGCACAGATACGCAGTATTTT
size: many
J: TRBJ2-3
D: TRBD1
V: TRBV10-3

CDR3: CSVEDLGTSTDTQYF
DNA: TGCAGCGTTGAAGATCTGGGTACGAGCACAGATACGCAGTATTTT
size: many
J: TRBJ2-3
D: -
V: TRBV29-1

CDR3: CASSPPRGPGETQYF
DNA: TGTGCCAGCTCACCACCGCGGGGCCCGGGGGAGACCCAGTACTTC
size: few
J: TRBJ2-5
D: -
V: TRBV18

CDR3: CSARLAGGPATNTGELFF
DNA: TGCAGTGCTAGACTAGCGGGAGGGCCCGCGACTAACACCGGGGAGCTGTTTTTT
size: few
J: TRBJ2-2
D: TRBD2
V: TRBV20-1

CDR3: CSARGGGPSTDTQYF
DNA: TGCAGTGCTAGAGGCGGGGGCCCTAGCACAGATACGCAGTATTTT
size: many
J: TRBJ2-3
D: -
V: TRBV20-1

CDR3: CSARVGRGVTQYF
DNA: TGCAGTGCTAGAGTGGGTCGCGGGGTGACCCAGTACTTC
size: -
J: TRBJ2-5
D: -
V: TRBV20-1

CDR3: CASSGPLAKNIQYF
DNA: TGTGCCAGTTCGGGGCCATTAGCCAAAAACATTCAGTACTTC
size: -
J: TRBJ2-4
D: -
V: TRBV12-3/TRBV12-4

CDR3: CASSEDGTDTQYF
DNA: TGTGCCAGCAGCGAGGATGGCACAGATACGCAGTATTTT
size: -
J: TRBJ2-3
D: -
V: TRBV5-4

CDR3: CASSVGVAGGLWNEQFF
DNA: TGTGCCAGCAGCGTGGGGGTAGCGGGGGGGCTTTGGAATGAGCAGTTCTTC
size: few
J: TRBJ2-1
D: TRBD2
V: TRBV11-2

CDR3: CASNHGTRDNEQFF
DNA: TGCGCCAGCAACCACGGGACTAGGGACAATGAGCAGTTCTTC
size: -
J: TRBJ2-1
D: TRBD2
V: TRBV4-3

CDR3: CASTLALRGRYFSGNTIYF
DNA: TGTGCCAGCACCTTAGCGCTTAGGGGGAGATACTTCTCTGGAAACACCATATATTTT
size: few
J: TRBJ1-3
D: -
V: TRBV7-2

CDR3: CASSLATYEQYF
DNA: TGTGCCAGCAGCTTAGCGACCTACGAGCAGTACTTC
size: medium-sized
J: TRBJ2-7
D: -
V: TRBV7-2

CDR3: CSASLDTQYF
DNA: TGCAGCGCTTCGCTCGATACGCAGTATTTT
size: -
J: TRBJ2-3
D: -
V: TRBV29-1

CDR3: CATSRVSPGRPDTQYF
DNA: TGTGCCACCAGCAGAGTCTCACCCGGGAGGCCAGATACGCAGTATTTT
size: few
J: TRBJ2-3
D: TRBD2
V: TRBV15

CDR3: CASSKRWLLYEQYF
DNA: TGTGCCAGCTCAAAACGTTGGCTCCTTTACGAGCAGTACTTC
size: few
J: TRBJ2-7
D: -
V: TRBV18

CDR3: CAIRGTGEVQETQYF
DNA: TGTGCCATCAGGGGGACAGGGGAGGTTCAAGAGACCCAGTACTTC
size: few
J: TRBJ2-5
D: TRBD1
V: TRBV10-3

CDR3: CASRGRQGHQWNQPQHF
DNA: TGTGCCAGCAGAGGACGACAGGGGCATCAATGGAATCAGCCCCAGCATTTT
size: many
J: TRBJ1-5
D: TRBD1
V: TRBV28

CDR3: CASSLGQGRDEQFF
DNA: TGTGCCAGCAGCCTGGGACAGGGTCGGGATGAGCAGTTCTTC
size: few
J: TRBJ2-1
D: TRBD1
V: TRBV9

CDR3: CASRLAGGDEQYF
DNA: TGTGCCTCCAGACTAGCGGGGGGGGACGAGCAGTACTTC
size: -
J: TRBJ2-7
D: TRBD2
V: TRBV10-3

CDR3: CAYRDYTEAFF
DNA: TGTGCCTACCGGGACTACACTGAAGCTTTCTTT
size: -
J: TRBJ1-1
D: -
V: TRBV30

CDR3: CASSPGQNEQFF
DNA: TGCGCCAGCAGCCCCGGACAGAATGAGCAGTTCTTC
size: many
J: TRBJ2-1
D: -
V: TRBV5-1

CDR3: CASSRNRGQPYSGNTIYF
DNA: TGTGCCAGCTCACGAAACAGGGGGCAACCTTACTCTGGAAACACCATATATTTT
size: -
J: TRBJ1-3
D: TRBD1
V: TRBV18

CDR3: CAISAWAGGTDTQYF
DNA: TGTGCCATCAGTGCCTGGGCAGGGGGAACAGATACGCAGTATTTT
size: -
J: TRBJ2-3
D: TRBD1
V: TRBV10-3

CDR3: CAISESYRGYHEHYF
DNA: TGTGCCATCAGTGAGTCATACAGGGGGTACCACGAGCACTACTTC
size: -
J: TRBJ2-7
D: TRBD1
V: TRBV10-3

CDR3: CAISEGQAATEEQYF
DNA: TGTGCCATCAGTGAGGGCCAGGCTGCTACGGAGGAGCAGTACTTC
size: few
J: TRBJ2-7
D: -
V: TRBV10-3

CDR3: CSASSGGGETQYF
DNA: TGCAGTGCTAGTTCCGGGGGCGGTGAGACCCAGTACTTC
size: -
J: TRBJ2-5
D: -
V: TRBV20-1

CDR3: CASPERQETQYF
DNA: TGTGCCAGCCCAGAGAGACAAGAGACCCAGTACTTC
size: many
J: TRBJ2-5
D: -
V: TRBV6-6

CDR3: CASWTGKRETQYF
DNA: TGTGCCAGTTGGACAGGGAAGCGAGAGACCCAGTACTTC
size: few
J: TRBJ2-5
D: TRBD1
V: TRBV12-3/TRBV12-4

CDR3: CASSVFEGTTKETQYF
DNA: TGTGCCAGCAGCGTCTTCGAAGGGACTACGAAAGAGACCCAGTACTTC
size: -
J: TRBJ2-5
D: TRBD2
V: TRBV9

CDR3: CASSHADRYGYTF
DNA: TGTGCCAGCAGCCATGCAGACCGTTATGGCTACACCTTC
size: -
J: TRBJ1-2
D: -
V: TRBV4-2

CDR3: CSARSDEYAGYTF
DNA: TGCAGTGCTAGATCAGACGAGTATGCGGGCTACACCTTC
size: -
J: TRBJ1-2
D: -
V: TRBV20-1

CDR3: CASSFALSGTGGEQYF
DNA: TGCGCCAGCAGCTTTGCCCTCTCCGGGACAGGAGGGGAGCAGTACTTC
size: many
J: TRBJ2-7
D: TRBD1
V: TRBV5-1

CDR3: CASSLVPGTSGEYEQYF
DNA: TGTGCCAGCAGTTTAGTACCCGGGACTAGCGGGGAGTACGAGCAGTACTTC
size: -
J: TRBJ2-7
D: TRBD2
V: TRBV12-3/TRBV12-4

CDR3: CASSLTGEGYEQYF
DNA: TGTGCCAGCAGCTTAACGGGAGAGGGGTACGAGCAGTACTTC
size: -
J: TRBJ2-7
D: -
V: TRBV7-2

CDR3: CASSWGGQGRWSQETQYF
DNA: TGTGCCAGCAGCTGGGGGGGACAGGGTAGATGGTCCCAAGAGACCCAGTACTTC
size: -
J: TRBJ2-5
D: TRBD1
V: TRBV5-5

CDR3: CASSPRWWYEQYF
DNA: TGTGCCAGCAGCCCCCGTTGGTGGTACGAGCAGTACTTC
size: few
J: TRBJ2-7
D: -
V: TRBV27

CDR3: CASSSRGYEQYF
DNA: TGTGCCAGCAGCTCGAGGGGTTACGAGCAGTACTTC
size: many
J: TRBJ2-7
D: -
V: TRBV7-2

CDR3: CASSSTGGLAEAFF
DNA: TGTGCCAGCAGCTCTACAGGGGGTTTGGCTGAAGCTTTCTTT
size: -
J: TRBJ1-1
D: TRBD1
V: TRBV7-3